This passage covers 28 T cell receptor beta chains from one sample sequenced in a study of identical twins. TCRdb reprocessed the 5' RACE reads via MiXCR and lists one record per CDR3 protein. In the table there are hundreds of thousands of distinct CDR3 sequences, approximately 22% of which are singletons. This sample also belongs to another study, concerning T cells expressing NK-cell markers.

The sample consisted of PBMCs. These receptors were collected from a woman aged 18-29 years in good health.

In this sample, this clonotype turned up a few times. The V gene is TRBV4-2, the J gene TRBJ2-7, with TRBD2 identical over 9 bases. The CDR3 extends over 15 amino acids. Germline CDR1 and CDR2: LGHNA and YNFKEQ. V gave up 0 bases and J gave up 2 bases; unmatched junction bases: 2. CDR3 residues: CASSQDTSGPYEQYF. In DNA form, the CDR3 reads TGTGCCAGCAGCCAAGATACTAGCGGGCCCTACGAGCAGTACTTC.

This chain connects TRBV4-1 to TRBJ2-7; 9 nucleotides line up with TRBD2. This CDR3 is 15 amino acids long. The germline gives CDR1 MGHRA, CDR2 YSYEKL. Trimming cost V 2 bases and J 4 bases; bases outside gene matches: 6. CDR3: CASSQRPGLAYEQYF. The CDR3 nucleotides are TGCGCCAGCAGCCAACGACCGGGACTAGCTTACGAGCAGTACTTC.

V gene TRBV6-1 combines with J gene TRBJ2-2; TRBD2 aligns across 9 bases. The CDR3 loop spans 16 amino acids. With V trimmed by 6 bases and J by 3 bases, 8 bases remained unmatched. The germline CDR1 and CDR2 sequences are MNHNS and SASEGT. The CDR3 reads CASRPRLAEHTGELFF. CDR3 sequence (DNA): TGTGCCAGCAGGCCCCGACTAGCGGAGCACACCGGGGAGCTGTTTTTT.

The chain combines TRBV20-1 with TRBJ2-1; tentative D call: TRBD2 (6 bases). Germline loops: CDR1 DFQATT, CDR2 SNEGSKA (reference sequence). The CDR3 runs 13 residues. V lost 6 bases and J 9 bases, leaving 18 bases between the germline ends. CDR3 loop: CSANRLVLGEQFF. For the CDR3, the DNA is TGCAGTGCCAACCGACTAGTTTTAGGTGAGCAGTTCTTC.

V gene TRBV6-5 combines with J gene TRBJ2-7; 11 bases line up with TRBD2. This CDR3 spans 15 amino acids. The ends lost 4 bases at V and 5 bases at J; junction bases unmatched: 7. Germline CDR1 and CDR2: MNHEY and SVGAGI. CDR3 nucleotide sequence: TGTGCCAGCAGTTCGTTAACTAGCGGGAGTCACGAGCAGTACTTC. This codes for CASSSLTSGSHEQYF.

The genes are TRBV9 and TRBJ2-1; D unclear. Germline CDR1 SGDLS, CDR2 YYNGEE. The CDR3 totals 13 residues. Deletions cut 4 bases from V and 6 bases from J, with 11 bases between. CDR3 bases: TGTGCCAGCAGCCCCAAACAGTTCAATGAGCAGTTCTTC. Translation gives CASSPKQFNEQFF.

This clonotype was seen more than once but under ten times. The chain employs TRBV6-5 and TRBJ1-1; a weak D match, TRBD1 (6 bases). The germline V gene has CDR1 MNHEY and CDR2 SVGAGI. The CDR3 contains 17 residues. V was trimmed by 2 bases and J by 0 bases, leaving 16 bases between them. CDR3 loop: CASSYTAQQGLNTEAFF. DNA for the CDR3: TGTGCCAGCAGTTACACCGCCCAACAGGGTCTGAACACTGAAGCTTTCTTT.

A word on this clonotype: It may be a read error: a sequence one base away is much more abundant. This chain uses TRBV24-1 with TRBJ2-3; unclear D gene. The CDR3 is made up of 15 amino acids. The V gene's germline CDR1 is KGHDR and CDR2 SFDVKD. V lost 3 bases and J 0 bases, leaving 9 bases between the germline ends. CDR3 sequence (DNA): TGTGCCACCAGTGATGGGCTCTTGAGCACAGATACGCAGTATTTT. Amino acids: CATSDGLLSTDTQYF.

The rearrangement joins TRBV3-1 to TRBJ2-4, with 7 bases identical to TRBD2. CDR1 LGHDT and CDR2 YNNKEL come from the germline V gene (reference sequence). V lost 5 bases to trimming and J lost 5 bases; unmatched junction nucleotides: 6. The CDR3 consists of 14 residues. This chain's CDR3 is CASSAPGLQNIQYF. The CDR3 DNA sequence: TGTGCCAGCAGCGCGCCGGGACTACAAAACATTCAGTACTTC.

The CDR3 nucleotides read TGCGCCAGCAGCCCCGATGGGGGTGGGGGTGAGCAGTTCTTC. Its protein is CASSPDGGGGEQFF. V usage is TRBV5-1 and J usage is TRBJ2-1; D might be TRBD1 or TRBD2, each matching 5 bases. There are 14 residues in the CDR3. V gave up 4 bases and J gave up 9 bases, with 17 bases separating them. The germline CDR1 and CDR2 sequences are SGHRS and YFSETQ.

This clonotype was detected only a few times. This sequence joins TRBV6-1 and TRBJ1-5, with D perhaps TRBD1 (6 bases). The CDR3 contains 14 residues. The germline V gene encodes CDR1 MNHNS and CDR2 SASEGT. Trimming left V 6 bases short and J 5 bases short, with 14 bases between. The CDR3 loop reads CASSRWDKDQPQHF. The CDR3 coding sequence is TGTGCCAGCAGCCGCTGGGACAAGGATCAGCCCCAGCATTTT.

This clonotype was picked up a small number of times. The V call is TRBV20-1, the J call TRBJ2-7; D possibly corresponds to TRBD1 (6 bases). The length of the CDR3 is 13 residues. Trimming removed 6 bases from V and 4 bases from J, with 16 bases in between. The germline V gene encodes CDR1 DFQATT and CDR2 SNEGSKA (reference sequence). CDR3 bases: TGCAGTGCCCCTGAATCGCAGGGGTACGAGCAGTACTTC. Protein sequence: CSAPESQGYEQYF.

On this clonotype: This may come from a read error, since a much larger clone is one base off. The chain's CDR3 is CASGGTGTPNEQFF. CDR3 DNA sequence: TGTGCCAGCGGTGGCACCGGGACCCCCAATGAGCAGTTCTTC. The chain employs TRBV27 and TRBJ2-1; D might be TRBD1 or TRBD2, each matching 5 bases. This CDR3 comprises 14 residues. V lost 8 bases, J lost 6 bases, and 17 bases lay in between. Germline CDR1 and CDR2: MNHEY and SMNVEV (reference sequence).

The table lists this clonotype with many counts. The V gene is TRBV5-6, the J gene TRBJ1-3, with TRBD1 matching over 7 bases. CDR3 length: 14 residues. The germline CDR1 and CDR2 sequences are SGHDT and YYEEEE. The V segment lost 7 bases and the J segment 5 bases; nucleotides outside the gene matches: 9. CDR3 in amino acids: CASSLQGTRNTIYF. The CDR3 nucleotides read TGTGCCAGCTCCCTACAGGGGACCCGAAACACCATATATTTT.

This clonotype was observed many times. The chain is built from TRBV12-3 or TRBV12-4 and TRBJ2-5, with D tentatively TRBD1 or TRBD2 (6 bases each). The CDR3 length is 14 residues. V lost 7 bases to trimming and J lost 9 bases, with 21 bases between them. CDR3 protein: CASTEGQSTGAQYF. CDR3 DNA sequence: TGTGCCAGCACCGAAGGACAGTCTACGGGGGCCCAGTACTTC.

This clonotype was counted ten times or more. This chain connects TRBV20-1 to TRBJ2-3, with 10 bases aligning to TRBD2. Germline assignment: CDR1 DFQATT and CDR2 SNEGSKA (reference sequence). V shed 6 bases, J shed 3 bases, and the junction held 9 bases outside the gene matches. CDR3 length: 15 amino acids. The CDR3 is CSALRSGRGTDTQYF. DNA for the CDR3: TGCAGTGCGCTTAGGAGCGGGAGGGGGACAGATACGCAGTATTTT.

V gene TRBV7-9 combines with J gene TRBJ2-7; D is unclear. This CDR3 contains 15 residues. V lost 1 base to trimming and J lost 1 base, with 11 bases between them. Germline CDR1 is SEHNR and CDR2 is FQNEAQ (reference sequence). CDR3 DNA sequence: TGTGCCAGCAGCTTAGATGGTGACGGTTCCTACGAGCAGTACTTC. Residues: CASSLDGDGSYEQYF.

CDR3 in DNA: TGTGCCAGCAGTGAATCAGGGTACAATCAGCCCCAGCATTTT. Protein product: CASSESGYNQPQHF. The chain links TRBV6-1 to TRBJ1-5; a weak D match, TRBD1 (5 bases). V lost 2 bases and J lost 3, with 8 bases in between. CDR3 length: 14 amino acids. Per the germline V gene, CDR1 is MNHNS and CDR2 is SASEGT.

This clonotype showed up just once. The germline gene is not matched at one end of the junction; a read error may be the cause. The chain couples TRBV10-3 to TRBJ2-7; tentatively, D is TRBD1 (5 bases). Looked up from germline, CDR1 is ENHRY and CDR2 is SYGVKD. The CDR3 is 14 residues long. Written as DNA, the CDR3 is TGTGCCGTCAGGGCTCAGGCAGGTCACCACGAGCAGTACTTC. Translating gives CAVRAQAGHHEQYF.

V is TRBV7-9 and J is TRBJ1-1, with D perhaps matching TRBD1 (5 bases). V was shortened by 3 bases and J by 11 bases, with 13 bases between the two germline ends. The CDR3 sequence is 12 residues long. CDR1 is SEHNR and CDR2 is FQNEAQ in the germline V gene (reference sequence). The CDR3 DNA follows: TGTGCCAGCAGCTTGGGGCTCCGCGGGGCTTTCTTT. Translating gives CASSLGLRGAFF.

This clonotype was picked up one time. The J gene is TRBJ2-5, the V gene TRBV29-1; tentatively, D is TRBD2 (5 bases). CDR1 and CDR2 from the germline V gene are SQVTM and ANQGSEA. V lost 7 bases and J lost 5, with 14 bases in between. This CDR3 has 12 amino acids. In DNA form, the CDR3 reads TGCAGCGCCACGGTCTCGGGGGAGACCCAGTACTTC. Translating it yields CSATVSGETQYF.

This chain connects TRBV9 to TRBJ1-5; no clear D. V lost 0 bases to trimming and J lost 0 bases, with 7 bases between them. From germline, CDR1 is SGDLS and CDR2 YYNGEE. The CDR3 is 15 residues long. CDR3 nucleotides: TGTGCCAGCAGCGTAGAGGGCAGTAGCAATCAGCCCCAGCATTTT. This sequence encodes CASSVEGSSNQPQHF.

This clonotype was counted ten times or more. The chain links TRBV5-1 to TRBJ2-5; D is unclear. Trimming pared 1 base from V and 2 bases from J, leaving 6 bases between. The CDR3 covers 13 residues. Germline V gives CDR1 SGHRS, CDR2 YFSETQ. The CDR3 bases are TGCGCCAGCAGCTTGCCCCTTCAAGAGACCCAGTACTTC. Protein product: CASSLPLQETQYF.

This sequence joins TRBV15 and TRBJ1-2; maybe TRBD1 (5 bases). V lost 3 bases and J lost 7, with 12 bases in between. The germline gives CDR1 LNHNV, CDR2 YYDKDF (reference sequence). The CDR3 loop spans 13 amino acids. The CDR3, as DNA: TGTGCCACCAGCAGGCCCGGCGGGGGTGGCTACACCTTC. Encoded protein: CATSRPGGGGYTF.

The chain is built from TRBV29-1 and TRBJ1-1; no definite D call. CDR3 length equals 12 residues. Trimming stripped 4 bases from V and 0 bases from J, with 6 bases between. Germline CDR1 is SQVTM and CDR2 is ANQGSEA. CDR3 region: CSVGIVNTEAFF. For the CDR3, the DNA is TGCAGCGTTGGGATAGTGAACACTGAAGCTTTCTTT.

The chain couples TRBV6-1 to TRBJ2-2; D is unclear. V was trimmed by 3 bases and J by 3 bases, leaving 11 bases between them. Germline V gives CDR1 MNHNS, CDR2 SASEGT. This CDR3 spans 15 amino acids. CDR3 amino acids: CASSEAGRYTGELFF. CDR3 DNA sequence: TGTGCCAGCAGTGAGGCTGGCCGATACACCGGGGAGCTGTTTTTT.

The chain carries TRBV20-1 and TRBJ2-1, with D possibly being TRBD2 (5 bases). The V and J ends lost 6 bases and 13 bases respectively, with 19 bases between them. The CDR3 totals 12 residues. Germline CDR1 DFQATT, CDR2 SNEGSKA (reference sequence). The CDR3 loop reads CSANRGRPTQFF. As DNA, the CDR3 is TGCAGTGCCAACCGGGGTAGGCCAACTCAGTTCTTC.

V is TRBV6-2 or TRBV6-3 and J is TRBJ1-1; maybe TRBD1 (5 bases). Germline V gene lookup returns CDR1 MNHEY and CDR2 SVGEGT. The CDR3 sequence is 13 residues long. Deletions cut 7 bases from V and 1 base from J, with 10 bases between. The CDR3 region is CASILRENTEAFF. CDR3 sequence (DNA): TGTGCCAGCATTCTCAGGGAGAACACTGAAGCTTTCTTT.